The present TCR beta chain was sequenced within a study of cytotoxic CD8 clonotypes in ibrutinib-treated CLL. Looking at the study overall: A median roughly 11 months of treatment, range 6 to 36, preceded the collection of response samples. Among the samples, the mean was 255,043 productive templates and fewer than 95,000 productive rearrangements. Overall study findings and caveats: Rare overall, public clonotypes shrank or held steady under therapy.

Depth targeted 1 in 200,000 to 1 in 1 million T cells, averaging 10x coverage per clonotype. Profiling relied on immunoSEQ multiplex PCR, and the TCRdb table lists in-frame clones only, not all of them. The data contain over 120,000 clones, around 81% of them singletons. Note on this clone: What it recognizes is unknown.

The CDR3 has 13 residues. V was cut by 7 bases and J by 0 bases, with 10 bases left in between. Germline V gene sequence: CDR1 SNHLY, CDR2 FYNNEI. This sequence joins TRBV2 and TRBJ2-7; D is possibly TRBD1 (5 bases). The source is a human donor with chronic lymphocytic leukemia. The starting material was PBMCs, obtained after 36 months of ibrutinib treatment. This CDR3 reads CASKQVFSYEQYF. Here the CDR3 DNA reads TGTGCCAGCAAACAGGTCTTCTCCTACGAGCAGTACTTC.